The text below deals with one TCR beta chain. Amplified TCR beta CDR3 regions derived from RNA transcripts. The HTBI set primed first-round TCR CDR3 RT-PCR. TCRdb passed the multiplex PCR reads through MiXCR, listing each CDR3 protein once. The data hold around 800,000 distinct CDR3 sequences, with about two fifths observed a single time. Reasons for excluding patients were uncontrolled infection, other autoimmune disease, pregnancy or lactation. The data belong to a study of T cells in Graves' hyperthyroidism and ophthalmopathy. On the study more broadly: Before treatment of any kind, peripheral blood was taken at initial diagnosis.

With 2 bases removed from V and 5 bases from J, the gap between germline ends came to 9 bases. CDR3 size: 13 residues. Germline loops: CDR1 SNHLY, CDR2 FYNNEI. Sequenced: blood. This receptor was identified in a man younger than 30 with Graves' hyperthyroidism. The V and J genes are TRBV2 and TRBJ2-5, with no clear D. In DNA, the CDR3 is TGTGCCAGCAGTGAATGGCCCGGTGAGACCCAGTACTTC. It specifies CASSEWPGETQYF.